This T cell receptor (beta chain) was documented in a study of human T cells and chemical hapten exposure. About the study: For the roughly 24-week duration of the study, patients were given weekly doses of diphenylcyclopropenone on the scalp.

From the RACE reads, TCRdb called clonotypes with MiXCR, one entry per CDR3 protein. The sample consists of some 360,000 distinct CDR3 sequences, 5% to 6.5% of them appearing once. This clonotype was counted between two and nine times. The CDR3 covers 12 residues. Germline CDR1 MGHRA, CDR2 YSYEKL. Trimming shortened V by 0 bases and J by 7 bases, and 5 bases separated the two germline ends. The time point: pre-sensitization, week 0. The treatment is: therapeutic diphenylcyclopropenone sensitization with weekly scalp DPC. The drawing of blood occurred before each patch test was applied. The TCR originated in a woman aged 50 to 60 with alopecia areata. Some clones in this sample may be carry-over from other donors' samples. The sample in question was whole blood, obtained in connection with sensitization to the hapten diphenylcyclopropenone (DPC). V usage is TRBV4-1 and J usage is TRBJ2-3; no definite D call. CDR3 DNA sequence: TGCGCCAGCAGCCAAGATGGATATACGCAGTATTTT. Encoded protein: CASSQDGYTQYF.